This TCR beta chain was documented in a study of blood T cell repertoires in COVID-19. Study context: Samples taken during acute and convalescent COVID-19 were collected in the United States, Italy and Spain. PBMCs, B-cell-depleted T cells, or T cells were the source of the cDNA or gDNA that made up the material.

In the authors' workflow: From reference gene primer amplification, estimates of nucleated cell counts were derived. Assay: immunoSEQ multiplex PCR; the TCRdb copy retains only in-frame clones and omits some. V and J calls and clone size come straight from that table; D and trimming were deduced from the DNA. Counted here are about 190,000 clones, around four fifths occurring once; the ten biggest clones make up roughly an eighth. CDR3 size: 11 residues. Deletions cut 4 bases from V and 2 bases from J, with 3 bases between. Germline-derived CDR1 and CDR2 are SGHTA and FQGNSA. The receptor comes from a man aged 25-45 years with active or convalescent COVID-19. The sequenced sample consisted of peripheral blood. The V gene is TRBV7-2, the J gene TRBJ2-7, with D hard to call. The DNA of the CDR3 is TGTGCCAGCAGCTCCACCTACGAGCAGTACTTC. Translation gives CASSSTYEQYF.